Listed below are T cell receptor beta chains from one sample, sequenced in a study of spatial heterogeneity in lung cancer. A single record per CDR3 protein comes from TCRdb applying MiXCR to the 5' RACE reads. The sample yields under 150,000 distinct CDR3 sequences, approximately 11% seen once. The source was PBMCs, collected at follow-up. These receptors originate from a female donor with early-stage non-small cell lung cancer. The conserved cysteine and the conserved F or W are not part of the CDR3 here. Each record gives: D gene, V gene, CDR3 protein. D genes are given only for firm matches.

- TRBV30 AWSVGSPKTEAF
- TRBV30 AAGGDAEAF
- TRBV28 ASSLPREDYGYT
TRBD1 TRBV4-1 ASSQRGTGLNYGYT
- TRBV4-2 ASSQSRAGANVLT
- TRBV2 ASTAFYSNQPQH
TRBD1 TRBV28 GTGANQPQH
- TRBV24-1 ATSDPSVPQETQY
- TRBV19 ASSIGRRRGAKNIQY
- TRBV28 ASSVQHYGYT
TRBD2 TRBV7-8 ASSLGGRASYEQY
- TRBV27 ASSRREEFYEQY
- TRBV24-1 ATSVGPDETQY
- TRBV2 ASIAEVGETQY
- TRBV10-3 AISPDSSNQPQH
- TRBV18 ASSPRRLGETQY
- TRBV30 GCARRNTEAF
- TRBV29-1 SVRDWGGKETQY
TRBD2 TRBV2 ASTPTSGSGEQY
TRBD1 TRBV12-3/TRBV12-4 ASSFLRGLHNEQF
TRBD2 TRBV11-2 ASSLTTSSDEQF
- TRBV12-3/TRBV12-4 ASSFVLYNEQF
- TRBV20-1 SARGGGDEKLF
- TRBV19 ASNRRDAYNSPLH
- TRBV7-2 ASSLSQWSSYEQY
- TRBV11-2 ASSPGNYEQY
- TRBV7-3 ASSLEFRALSEQF
- TRBV29-1 SEQGGGYEQF
- TRBV28 ASSLKGNIQY
- TRBV21-1 ASSKEQLAGDPRTQY
TRBD2 TRBV5-1 ASSLGLAGVPEQY
- TRBV5-1 ASSLMSGRSDTQY
- TRBV7-6 ASSLSESSYNEQF
TRBD1 TRBV10-3 ATHSGTGNTEAF
- TRBV18 ASSPRGDSYEQY
- TRBV18 ASSEGQGLTEAF
- TRBV27 ASSFDREAKTQY
- TRBV12-3/TRBV12-4 ASSLRTLQAEQF
TRBD2 TRBV19 ASAASGSAGELF
TRBD1 TRBV7-2 ASSNGQADTGELF
- TRBV5-1 ASSFRGTEAF
TRBD2 TRBV5-1 ASSLIAGEHNEQF